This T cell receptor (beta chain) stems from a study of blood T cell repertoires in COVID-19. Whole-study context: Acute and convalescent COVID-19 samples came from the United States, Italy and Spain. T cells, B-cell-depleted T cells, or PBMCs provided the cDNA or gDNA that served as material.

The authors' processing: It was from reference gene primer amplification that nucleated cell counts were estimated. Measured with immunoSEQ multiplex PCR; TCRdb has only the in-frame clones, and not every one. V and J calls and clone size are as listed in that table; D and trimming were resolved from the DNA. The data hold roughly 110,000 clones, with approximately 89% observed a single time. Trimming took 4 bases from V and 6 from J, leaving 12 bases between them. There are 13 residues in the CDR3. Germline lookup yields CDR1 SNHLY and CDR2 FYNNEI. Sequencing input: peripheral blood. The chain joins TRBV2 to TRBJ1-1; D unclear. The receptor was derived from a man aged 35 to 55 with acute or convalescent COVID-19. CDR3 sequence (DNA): TGTGCCAGCAGTGTGTATGGAGATTCTGAAGCTTTCTTT. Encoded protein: CASSVYGDSEAFF. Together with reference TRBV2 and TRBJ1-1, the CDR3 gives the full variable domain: EPEVTQTPSHQVTQMGQEVILRCVPISNHLYFYWYRQILGQKVEFLVSFYNNEISEKSEIFDDQFSVERPDGSNFTLKIRSTKLEDSAMYFCASSVYGDSEAFFGQGTRLTVV.